This T cell receptor beta chain was identified during a study of blood T cell repertoires in COVID-19. The wider study: Specimens from acute and convalescent COVID-19 originated in the United States, Italy and Spain. The cDNA or gDNA used as material had been derived from T cells, B-cell-depleted T cells, or PBMCs.

The CDR3 spans 14 residues. The germline gives CDR1 LGHDT, CDR2 YNNKEL (reference sequence). Between the trimmed V and J ends, which lost 4 bases and 0 bases, there was a span of 10 bases. Per the original data handling: Researchers report that nucleated cell counts were estimated from reference gene primer amplification. Profiled with immunoSEQ multiplex PCR; TCRdb holds only in-frame clones, not every one. Clone size and V and J calls were adopted from that table, with D and trimming inferred from the DNA. Of some 170,000 clones in the sample, around three quarters were seen once. This clone has just one count.

This TCR came from a man in his 60s with acute or convalescent COVID-19. The sample was peripheral blood. This sequence joins TRBV3-1 (or the pseudogene TRBV3-2) and TRBJ2-7, with D possibly being TRBD1 (6 bases). CDR3 coding DNA: TGTGCCAGCAGCCGGGACACGAGCTCCTACGAGCAGTACTTC. It is translated as CASSRDTSSYEQYF.